There are a few counts of the clone carrying this T cell receptor beta chain. Its antigen remains unidentified. Uncontrolled infection, other autoimmune disease, pregnancy or lactation disqualified patients from enrolment. Diagnostic decisions used clinical symptoms, serum thyroxine and TRAb, thyroid ultrasound and orbital computed tomography. The sample originates from a study of T cells in Graves' hyperthyroidism and ophthalmopathy. Findings and limits, study-wide: Ophthalmopathy and stable hyperthyroidism were told apart by a 13 V-J model. Blood also contained most expanded thyroid clonotypes above 0.001.

The trim removed 6 bases at V and 7 bases at J, leaving 11 bases unmatched. This CDR3 region has 14 residues. The germline V gene encodes CDR1 MNHEY and CDR2 SVGAGI. Amplification of TCR beta CDR3 regions used RNA as the template. First-round RT-PCR of the TCR CDR3 relied on the HTBI primer set. From the multiplex PCR reads, TCRdb called clonotypes with MiXCR, one entry per CDR3 protein. Among more than 500,000 distinct CDR3 sequences listed, 46% were seen once. The chain recombines TRBV6-5 with TRBJ1-2; TRBD1 matches at 7 bases. The clonotype originates from an adult woman with Graves' disease, either hyperthyroidism or ophthalmopathy (not recorded which). Source material: peripheral blood or thyroid tissue (not recorded which). In nucleotides, the CDR3 is TGTGCCAGCAGGGATACAGGGGAATGGGGTGGCTACACCTTC. This gives the protein CASRDTGEWGGYTF.